Below, one T cell receptor beta chain is given with its context. These data are taken from a study of T cell changes during pregnancy in multiple sclerosis. The V and J ends lost 3 bases and 0 bases respectively, with 13 bases between them. The length of the CDR3 is 15 residues. CDR1 and CDR2 from the germline V gene are SQVTM and ANQGSEA. Here immunoSEQ multiplex PCR was the method, and the copy in TCRdb shows in-frame clones only, minus some. The sample lists fewer than 45,000 clones; approximately 90% were seen once. The genes are TRBV29-1 and TRBJ2-3; D remains unclear. This sample comprised CD4+ T cells from peripheral blood mononuclear cells, obtained in the third trimester of pregnancy. This receptor was taken from a female donor in good health, enrolled as a control in a pregnancy study. CDR3 nucleotides: TGCAGCGTTGATAACGGGTATTCTAGCACAGATACGCAGTATTTT. It specifies CSVDNGYSSTDTQYF.